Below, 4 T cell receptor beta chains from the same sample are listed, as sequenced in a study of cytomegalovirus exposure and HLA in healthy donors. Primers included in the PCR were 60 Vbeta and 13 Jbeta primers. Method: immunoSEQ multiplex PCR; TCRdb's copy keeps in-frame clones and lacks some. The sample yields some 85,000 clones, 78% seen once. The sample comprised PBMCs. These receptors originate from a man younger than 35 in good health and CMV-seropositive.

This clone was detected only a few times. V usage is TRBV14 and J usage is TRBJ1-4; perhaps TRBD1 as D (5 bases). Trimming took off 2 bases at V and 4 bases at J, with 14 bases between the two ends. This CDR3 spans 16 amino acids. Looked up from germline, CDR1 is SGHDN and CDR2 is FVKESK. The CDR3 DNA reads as TGTGCCAGCAGCCAAACACAGGTTACTTTTAATGAAAAACTGTTTTTT. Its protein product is CASSQTQVTFNEKLFF.

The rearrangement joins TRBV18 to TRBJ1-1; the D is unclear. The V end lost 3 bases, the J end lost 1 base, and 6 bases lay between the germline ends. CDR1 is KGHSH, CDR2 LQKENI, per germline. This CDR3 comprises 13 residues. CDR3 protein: CASSPSPNTEAFF. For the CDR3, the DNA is TGTGCCAGCTCACCCTCCCCGAACACTGAAGCTTTCTTT.

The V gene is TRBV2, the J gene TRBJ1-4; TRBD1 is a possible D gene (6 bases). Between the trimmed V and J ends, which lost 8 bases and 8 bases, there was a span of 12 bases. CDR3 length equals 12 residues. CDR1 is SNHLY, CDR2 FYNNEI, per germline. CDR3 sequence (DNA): TGTGCCAGCGTTTTTCAGGGGGAAAAACTGTTTTTT. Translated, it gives CASVFQGEKLFF. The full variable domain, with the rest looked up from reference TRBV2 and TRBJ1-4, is EPEVTQTPSHQVTQMGQEVILRCVPISNHLYFYWYRQILGQKVEFLVSFYNNEISEKSEIFDDQFSVERPDGSNFTLKIRSTKLEDSAMYFCASVFQGEKLFFGSGTQLSVL.

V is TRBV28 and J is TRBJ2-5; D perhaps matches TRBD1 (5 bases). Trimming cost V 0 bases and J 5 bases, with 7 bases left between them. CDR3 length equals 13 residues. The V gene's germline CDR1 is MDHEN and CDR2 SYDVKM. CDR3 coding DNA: TGTGCCAGCAGTTTATGGGCAGGGGAGACCCAGTACTTC. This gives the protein CASSLWAGETQYF.